These 17 T cell receptor beta chains were all obtained from the same sample, sequenced in a study of T cells in Graves' hyperthyroidism and ophthalmopathy. Authors of the study amplified TCR beta CDR3 regions from RNA transcripts. During a first-round RT-PCR of the TCR CDR3, the HTBI primer set was used. TCRdb reanalysed the multiplex PCR reads using MiXCR and keeps one entry per CDR3 protein. Among roughly 500,000 distinct CDR3 sequences listed, around 42% were seen once. Material: peripheral blood or thyroid tissue (not recorded which). These TCRs come from an adult woman with Graves' disease, either hyperthyroidism or ophthalmopathy (not recorded which).

In DNA, the CDR3 is TGTGCCAGCAGCTTAGTTCGCGGCGGGGAACTGTTTTTT. Translating gives CASSLVRGGELFF. This sequence joins TRBV7-8 and TRBJ1-4; D is uncertain. The germline V and J ends were trimmed by 1 base and 12 bases, with 12 bases remaining between them. The germline V gene has CDR1 SGHVS and CDR2 FQNEAQ. The CDR3 covers 13 residues.

Only one count was recorded for this clonotype. The rearrangement joins TRBV14 to TRBJ2-1; 8 bases fit TRBD1. Germline values: CDR1 SGHDN, CDR2 FVKESK. After removal of 3 bases from V and 9 bases from J, the junction contained 7 bases not matched to a gene. The CDR3 contains 14 residues. Written as DNA, the CDR3 is TGTGCCAGCAGCCACGGGACAGGTTTAGCTGAGCAGTTCTTC. Amino acid sequence: CASSHGTGLAEQFF.

This clonotype appeared many times. This chain connects TRBV6-5 to TRBJ1-6, with D perhaps matching TRBD1 (6 bases). This CDR3 comprises 17 residues. Germline V gives CDR1 MNHEY, CDR2 SVGAGI. The germline V and J ends were trimmed by 0 bases and 1 base, with 10 bases remaining between them. CDR3 bases: TGTGCCAGCAGTTACTCGAGGAGGGGGTCCTATAATTCACCCCTCCACTTT. This gives the protein CASSYSRRGSYNSPLHF.

V is TRBV12-3 or TRBV12-4 and J is TRBJ2-6; 7 nucleotides align to TRBD1. Trimming cost V 6 bases and J 1 base; bases outside gene matches: 6. The CDR3 runs 16 residues. The CDR3 region is CASRTTGTSGANVLTF. Here the CDR3 DNA reads TGTGCCAGCAGGACGACAGGGACATCTGGGGCCAACGTCCTGACTTTC.

The rearrangement links TRBV10-1 to TRBJ1-5; TRBD1 agrees at 8 bases. Germline trimming cut 8 bases from V and 11 bases from J; bases unmatched to any gene: 17. The germline V gene encodes CDR1 WNHNN and CDR2 SYGVQD (reference sequence). The CDR3 has 15 residues. CDR3 in DNA: TGCGCCAGCTCTCCGAGATCCAGGGGGCAAGAGACCCAGCATTTT. This codes for CASSPRSRGQETQHF.

This chain joins TRBV20-1 and TRBJ2-5; D gene ambiguous. The V gene's germline CDR1 is DFQATT and CDR2 SNEGSKA (reference sequence). The CDR3 totals 12 residues. The V gene lost 0 bases and the J gene lost 7 bases, with 9 bases spanning the gap. CDR3: CSARDRGRTQYF. The CDR3 DNA reads as TGCAGTGCTAGAGATCGTGGTAGGACCCAGTACTTC.

The chain couples TRBV20-1 to TRBJ1-2; D gene uncertain. The germline V gene encodes CDR1 DFQATT and CDR2 SNEGSKA (reference sequence). The CDR3 is 12 amino acids. V lost 1 base and J 4 bases, leaving 7 bases between the germline ends. Here the CDR3 DNA reads TGCAGTGCTAGAGGCCCGGGCTATGGCTACACCTTC. Its protein is CSARGPGYGYTF.

This clonotype was counted between two and nine times. The V and J genes are TRBV15 and TRBJ1-5; possible D gene TRBD1, 5 bases. The CDR3 is 13 residues long. The V end lost 0 bases, the J end lost 15 bases, and 15 bases lay between the germline ends. Germline V gene lookup returns CDR1 LNHNV and CDR2 YYDKDF (reference sequence). CDR3 loop: CATSRDLEDNRHF. Written as DNA, the CDR3 is TGTGCCACCAGCAGAGATTTAGAGGACAATCGGCATTTT. Based on the CDR3 plus reference TRBV15 and TRBJ1-5, the full variable domain is DAMVIQNPRYQVTQFGKPVTLSCSQTLNHNVMYWYQQKSSQAPKLLFHYYDKDFNNEADTPDNFQSRRPNTSFCFLDIRSPGLGDTAMYLCATSRDLEDNRHFGDGTRLSIL.

V is TRBV5-5 and J is TRBJ2-1; D remains unclear. The CDR3 consists of 11 residues. Germline CDR1 SGHKS, CDR2 YYEKEE (reference sequence). V gave up 1 base and J gave up 12 bases, with 8 bases separating them. The CDR3 protein is CASSLRPGQFF. The CDR3 nucleotides are TGTGCCAGCAGCTTGCGTCCCGGGCAGTTCTTC. Combining the CDR3 with reference TRBV5-5 and TRBJ2-1 gives the whole variable domain DAGVTQSPTHLIKTRGQQVTLRCSPISGHKSVSWYQQVLGQGPQFIFQYYEKEERGRGNFPDRFSARQFPNYSSELNVNALLLGDSALYLCASSLRPGQFFGPGTRLTVL.

This clonotype has ten or more counts. This sequence joins TRBV9 and TRBJ2-7; a possible D gene is TRBD1 (6 bases). Germline V CDR1 and CDR2: SGDLS, YYNGEE. The CDR3 has 16 residues. Trimming took off 3 bases at V and 1 base at J, with 17 bases between the two ends. CDR3: CASSASGGGTSYEQYF. CDR3 DNA: TGTGCCAGCAGCGCATCGGGTGGGGGCACTTCCTACGAGCAGTACTTC.

This clonotype was seen once. One end of the junction is discordant with germline, which a read error may explain. The chain couples TRBV7-2 to TRBJ1-6; a possible D gene is TRBD1 (5 bases). The V gene's germline CDR1 is SGHTA and CDR2 FQGNSA. The CDR3 sequence is 15 residues long. CDR3: CASSQDRQGGSPLHF. Written as DNA, the CDR3 is TGCGCCAGCAGCCAAGATAGGCAGGGTGGGTCACCCCTCCACTTT. Filled out from reference TRBV7-2 and TRBJ1-6, the complete variable domain reads GAGVSQSPSNKVTEKGKDVELRCDPISGHTALYWYRQSLGQGLEFLIYFQGNSAPDKSGLPSDRFSAERTGGSVSTLTIQRTQQEDSAVYLCASSQDRQGGSPLHFGNGTRLTVT.

Of note for this clonotype: A read error is possible here, since a much larger clone lies one base away. This chain joins TRBV30 and TRBJ1-6; D uncertain. V gave up 4 bases and J gave up 7 bases, with 17 bases separating them. Germline V gene lookup returns CDR1 GTSNPN and CDR2 SVGIG (reference sequence). The CDR3 length is 15 residues. The CDR3 loop is CAWTTTTRWNSPLHF. In DNA form, the CDR3 reads TGTGCCTGGACGACGACGACAAGGTGGAATTCACCCCTCCACTTT.

The chain couples TRBV2 to TRBJ1-2; D uncertain. From germline, CDR1 is SNHLY and CDR2 FYNNEI. Trimming removed 3 bases at V and 5 bases at J, with 13 bases between. The CDR3 has 14 residues. CDR3: CASSEDEDGYGYTF. The CDR3 bases are TGTGCCAGCAGTGAGGACGAGGACGGGTATGGCTACACCTTC.

This chain joins TRBV2 and TRBJ1-5; D unclear. The V end lost 0 bases, the J end lost 4 bases, and 7 bases lay between the germline ends. The CDR3 spans 14 residues. Germline CDR1 is SNHLY and CDR2 is FYNNEI. CDR3 amino acids: CASSEATANQPQHF. As DNA, the CDR3 is TGTGCCAGCAGTGAAGCCACGGCTAATCAGCCCCAGCATTTT.

Note on this clonotype: Given the absence of the conserved phenylalanine or tryptophan at the CDR3 end, a read error is likely. It is unclear where the CDR3 begins or ends on the DNA, so no DNA is shown, and the CDR3 is as TCRdb lists it. This chain uses TRBV9 with TRBJ2-7; the D call of TRBD1 is as the table states it, not checked on the DNA. Germline V gene lookup returns CDR1 SGDLS and CDR2 YYNGEE. The CDR3 spans 12 residues, counting both ends. The CDR3 spells CASSVGAQGADY.

The chain uses TRBV29-1 and TRBJ2-5; 8 positions match TRBD1. The CDR3 extends over 12 amino acids. Trimming took 8 bases from V and 7 from J; bases not matched to a gene: 9. Per germline, CDR1 SQVTM and CDR2 ANQGSEA. The CDR3 bases are TGCAGCTCACCGGACAGGGTTGGGACCCAGTACTTC. Translation gives CSSPDRVGTQYF.

J is TRBJ2-7 and V is TRBV7-2; no firm D call. Trimming left V 5 bases short and J 4 bases short, with 12 bases between. Germline values: CDR1 SGHTA, CDR2 FQGNSA. This CDR3 spans 13 amino acids. The CDR3 DNA sequence: TGTGCCAGCAGCGAACAAGGGCCGTACGAGCAGTACTTC. Protein: CASSEQGPYEQYF.